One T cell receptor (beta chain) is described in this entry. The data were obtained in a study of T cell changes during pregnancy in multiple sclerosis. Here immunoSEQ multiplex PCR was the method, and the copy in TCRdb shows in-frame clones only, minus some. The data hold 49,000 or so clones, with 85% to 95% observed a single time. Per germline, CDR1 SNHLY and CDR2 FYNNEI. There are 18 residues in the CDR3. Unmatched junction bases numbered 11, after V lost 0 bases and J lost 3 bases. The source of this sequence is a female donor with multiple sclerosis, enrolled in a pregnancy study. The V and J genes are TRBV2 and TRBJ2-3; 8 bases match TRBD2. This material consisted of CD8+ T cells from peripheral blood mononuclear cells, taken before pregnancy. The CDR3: CASSEARESAGVTDTQYF. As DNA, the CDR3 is TGTGCCAGCAGTGAAGCGCGTGAGTCAGCGGGAGTTACAGATACGCAGTATTTT.